These 3 T cell receptor beta chains originate from one sample sequenced in a study of blood T cells in healthy people across ages. A sample-barcoded 5' primer and a J-beta primer mix were used in a second PCR of roughly 7 to 11 cycles. TCRdb called the 5' RACE reads again in MiXCR, with one record for every CDR3 protein. The table includes 600,000 to 1,000,000 distinct CDR3 sequences, roughly 60% detected once. The sample taken for sequencing was blood. These receptors were taken from a man younger than 40 in good health.

The chain recombines TRBV20-1 with TRBJ2-5; no clear D. The germline gives CDR1 DFQATT, CDR2 SNEGSKA (reference sequence). V lost 0 bases, J lost 5 bases, and 16 bases lay in between. CDR3 length: 15 amino acids. This CDR3 is CSARDFGEFSETQYF. CDR3 DNA: TGCAGTGCTAGAGATTTTGGCGAGTTCAGTGAGACCCAGTACTTC.

The chain employs TRBV28 and TRBJ2-7; D is perhaps TRBD1 (5 bases). Deletions cut 2 bases from V and 2 bases from J, with 10 bases between. CDR3 length: 14 residues. Germline-derived CDR1 and CDR2 are MDHEN and SYDVKM. This chain's CDR3 is CASSLLQGTYEQYF. The CDR3 nucleotides read TGTGCCAGCAGTTTACTGCAGGGAACCTACGAGCAGTACTTC.

This clonotype came up many times. This chain connects TRBV6-2 or TRBV6-3 to TRBJ2-7, with a weak D call TRBD2 (6 bases). Per germline, CDR1 MNHEY and CDR2 SVGEGT. The CDR3 sequence is 14 residues long. Between the trimmed V and J ends, which lost 5 bases and 2 bases, there was a span of 13 bases. CDR3 sequence: CASSALGGAYEQYF. The CDR3 nucleotides are TGTGCCAGCAGTGCCCTGGGAGGAGCCTACGAGCAGTACTTC.